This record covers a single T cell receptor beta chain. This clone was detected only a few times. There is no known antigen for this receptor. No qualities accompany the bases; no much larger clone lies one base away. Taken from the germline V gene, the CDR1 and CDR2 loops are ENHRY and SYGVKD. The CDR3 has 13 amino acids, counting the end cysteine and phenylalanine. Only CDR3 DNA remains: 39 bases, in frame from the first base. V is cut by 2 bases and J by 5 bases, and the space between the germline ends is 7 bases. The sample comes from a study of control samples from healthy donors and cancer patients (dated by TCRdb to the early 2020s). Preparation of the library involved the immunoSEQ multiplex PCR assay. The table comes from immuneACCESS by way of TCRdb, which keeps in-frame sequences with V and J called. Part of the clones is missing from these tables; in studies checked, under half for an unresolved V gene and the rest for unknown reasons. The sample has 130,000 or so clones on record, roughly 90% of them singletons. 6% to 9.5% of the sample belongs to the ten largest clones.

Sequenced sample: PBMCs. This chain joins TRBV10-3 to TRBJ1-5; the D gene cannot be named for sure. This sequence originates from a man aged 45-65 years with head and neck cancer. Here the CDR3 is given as CAISEATYQPQHF. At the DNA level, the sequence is TGTGCCATCAGTGAGGCGACTTATCAGCCCCAGCATTTT.